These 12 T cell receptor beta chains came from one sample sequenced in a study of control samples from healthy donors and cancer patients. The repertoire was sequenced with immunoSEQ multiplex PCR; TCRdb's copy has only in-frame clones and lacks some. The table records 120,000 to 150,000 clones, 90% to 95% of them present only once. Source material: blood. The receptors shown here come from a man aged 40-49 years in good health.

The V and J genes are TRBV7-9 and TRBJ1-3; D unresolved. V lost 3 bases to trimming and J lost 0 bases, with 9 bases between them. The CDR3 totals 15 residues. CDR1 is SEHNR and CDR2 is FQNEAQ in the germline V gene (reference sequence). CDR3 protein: CASSFGEISGNTIYF. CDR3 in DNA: TGTGCCAGCAGCTTCGGGGAGATCTCTGGAAACACCATATATTTT.

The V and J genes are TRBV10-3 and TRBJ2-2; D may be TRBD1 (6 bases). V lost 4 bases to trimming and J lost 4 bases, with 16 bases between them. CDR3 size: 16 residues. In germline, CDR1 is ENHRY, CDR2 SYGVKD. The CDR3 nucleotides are TGTGCCATCAGTGGATTCAGGGGAGTGGTCACCGGGGAGCTGTTTTTT. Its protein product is CAISGFRGVVTGELFF.

The CDR3 DNA reads TGTGCCAGCAGCGTAGGGTGGGGCCTAGCTGGAAACACCATATATTTT. Its protein product is CASSVGWGLAGNTIYF. The chain combines TRBV9 with TRBJ1-3; D is perhaps TRBD1 (5 bases). Trimming stripped 0 bases from V and 2 bases from J, with 12 bases between. The germline V gene encodes CDR1 SGDLS and CDR2 YYNGEE. CDR3 length equals 16 residues.

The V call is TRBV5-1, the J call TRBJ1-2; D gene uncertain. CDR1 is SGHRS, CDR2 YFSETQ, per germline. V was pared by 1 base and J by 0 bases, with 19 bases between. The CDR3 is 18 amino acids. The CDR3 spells CASSLWSGRTTSNYGYTF. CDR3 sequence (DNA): TGCGCCAGCAGCTTGTGGTCGGGCAGAACGACCTCTAACTATGGCTACACCTTC.

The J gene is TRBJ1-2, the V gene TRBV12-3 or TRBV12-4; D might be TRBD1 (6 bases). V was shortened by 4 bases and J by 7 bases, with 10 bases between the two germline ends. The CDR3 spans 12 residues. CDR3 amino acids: CASSSGAFGYTF. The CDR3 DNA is TGTGCCAGCAGTTCAGGGGCTTTTGGCTACACCTTC.

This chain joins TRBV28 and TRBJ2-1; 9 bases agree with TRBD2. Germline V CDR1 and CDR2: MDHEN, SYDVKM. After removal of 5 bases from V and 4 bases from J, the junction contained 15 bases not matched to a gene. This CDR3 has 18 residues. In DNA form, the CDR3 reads TGTGCCAGCAGTGCCGTCCTAAGAGCGGGAGGAATATACAATGAGCAGTTCTTC. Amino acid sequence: CASSAVLRAGGIYNEQFF.

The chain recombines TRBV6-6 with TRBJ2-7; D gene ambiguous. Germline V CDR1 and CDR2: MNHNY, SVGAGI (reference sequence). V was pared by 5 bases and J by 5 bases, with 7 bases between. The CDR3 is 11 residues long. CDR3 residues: CASSHSHEQYF. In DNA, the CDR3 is TGTGCCAGCAGTCACAGCCACGAGCAGTACTTC.

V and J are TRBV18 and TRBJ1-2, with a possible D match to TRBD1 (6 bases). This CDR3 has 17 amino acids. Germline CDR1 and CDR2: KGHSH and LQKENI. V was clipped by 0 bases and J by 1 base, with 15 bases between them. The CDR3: CASSPPGAWMVNYGYTF. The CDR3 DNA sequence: TGTGCCAGCTCACCACCGGGGGCCTGGATGGTTAACTATGGCTACACCTTC.

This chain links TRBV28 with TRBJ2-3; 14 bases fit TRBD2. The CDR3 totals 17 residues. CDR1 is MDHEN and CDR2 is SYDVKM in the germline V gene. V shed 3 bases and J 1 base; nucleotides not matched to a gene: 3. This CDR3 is CASSFPGLAGGTDTQYF. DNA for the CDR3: TGTGCCAGCAGTTTCCCGGGACTAGCGGGGGGCACAGATACGCAGTATTTT.

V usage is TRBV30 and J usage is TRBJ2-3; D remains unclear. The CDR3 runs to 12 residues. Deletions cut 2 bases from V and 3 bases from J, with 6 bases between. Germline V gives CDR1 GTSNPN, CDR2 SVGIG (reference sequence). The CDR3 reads CAWSMGTDTQYF. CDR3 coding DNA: TGTGCCTGGAGTATGGGGACAGATACGCAGTATTTT.

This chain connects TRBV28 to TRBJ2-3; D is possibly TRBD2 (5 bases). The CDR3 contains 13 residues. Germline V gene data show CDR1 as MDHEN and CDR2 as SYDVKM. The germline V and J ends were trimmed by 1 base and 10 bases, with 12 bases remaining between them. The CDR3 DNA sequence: TGTGCCAGCAGTTTATTCTCCGGACTCGCGCAGTATTTT. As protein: CASSLFSGLAQYF.

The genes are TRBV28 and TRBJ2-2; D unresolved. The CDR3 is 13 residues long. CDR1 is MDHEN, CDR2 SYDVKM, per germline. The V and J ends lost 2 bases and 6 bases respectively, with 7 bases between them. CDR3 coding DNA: TGTGCCAGCAGTTTAACCCCCCCCGGGGAGCTGTTTTTT. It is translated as CASSLTPPGELFF. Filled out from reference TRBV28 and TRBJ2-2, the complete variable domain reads DVKVTQSSRYLVKRTGEKVFLECVQDMDHENMFWYRQDPGLGLRLIYFSYDVKMKEKGDIPEGYSVSREKKERFSLILESASTNQTSMYLCASSLTPPGELFFGEGSRLTVL.